This entry is about one T cell receptor beta chain. Its antigen remains unknown. These data come from a study of response to subunit inactivated influenza vaccine. Germline CDR1 MNHNS, CDR2 SASEGT. The CDR3 length is 14 residues. V was clipped by 6 bases and J by 6 bases; unmatched bases: 8. TCRdb fed the RT-PCR reads into MiXCR, producing one record per CDR3 protein. The sample lists 800,000 or so distinct CDR3 sequences, approximately 21% seen once, with 9.5% to 13% in the top ten. Study conclusions and caveats: With each seasonal influenza vaccination, the authors suggested, few new T cells are recruited.

The receptor's source is a man in his forties or fifties who received an inactivated influenza vaccine. This chain connects TRBV6-1 to TRBJ1-1, with 9 positions matching TRBD1. Sequenced material: PBMCs from blood, taken roughly 5 days after vaccination. This chain's CDR3 is CASRTTGGRPEAFF. The CDR3 DNA is TGTGCCAGCAGGACGACAGGGGGAAGGCCTGAAGCTTTCTTT.